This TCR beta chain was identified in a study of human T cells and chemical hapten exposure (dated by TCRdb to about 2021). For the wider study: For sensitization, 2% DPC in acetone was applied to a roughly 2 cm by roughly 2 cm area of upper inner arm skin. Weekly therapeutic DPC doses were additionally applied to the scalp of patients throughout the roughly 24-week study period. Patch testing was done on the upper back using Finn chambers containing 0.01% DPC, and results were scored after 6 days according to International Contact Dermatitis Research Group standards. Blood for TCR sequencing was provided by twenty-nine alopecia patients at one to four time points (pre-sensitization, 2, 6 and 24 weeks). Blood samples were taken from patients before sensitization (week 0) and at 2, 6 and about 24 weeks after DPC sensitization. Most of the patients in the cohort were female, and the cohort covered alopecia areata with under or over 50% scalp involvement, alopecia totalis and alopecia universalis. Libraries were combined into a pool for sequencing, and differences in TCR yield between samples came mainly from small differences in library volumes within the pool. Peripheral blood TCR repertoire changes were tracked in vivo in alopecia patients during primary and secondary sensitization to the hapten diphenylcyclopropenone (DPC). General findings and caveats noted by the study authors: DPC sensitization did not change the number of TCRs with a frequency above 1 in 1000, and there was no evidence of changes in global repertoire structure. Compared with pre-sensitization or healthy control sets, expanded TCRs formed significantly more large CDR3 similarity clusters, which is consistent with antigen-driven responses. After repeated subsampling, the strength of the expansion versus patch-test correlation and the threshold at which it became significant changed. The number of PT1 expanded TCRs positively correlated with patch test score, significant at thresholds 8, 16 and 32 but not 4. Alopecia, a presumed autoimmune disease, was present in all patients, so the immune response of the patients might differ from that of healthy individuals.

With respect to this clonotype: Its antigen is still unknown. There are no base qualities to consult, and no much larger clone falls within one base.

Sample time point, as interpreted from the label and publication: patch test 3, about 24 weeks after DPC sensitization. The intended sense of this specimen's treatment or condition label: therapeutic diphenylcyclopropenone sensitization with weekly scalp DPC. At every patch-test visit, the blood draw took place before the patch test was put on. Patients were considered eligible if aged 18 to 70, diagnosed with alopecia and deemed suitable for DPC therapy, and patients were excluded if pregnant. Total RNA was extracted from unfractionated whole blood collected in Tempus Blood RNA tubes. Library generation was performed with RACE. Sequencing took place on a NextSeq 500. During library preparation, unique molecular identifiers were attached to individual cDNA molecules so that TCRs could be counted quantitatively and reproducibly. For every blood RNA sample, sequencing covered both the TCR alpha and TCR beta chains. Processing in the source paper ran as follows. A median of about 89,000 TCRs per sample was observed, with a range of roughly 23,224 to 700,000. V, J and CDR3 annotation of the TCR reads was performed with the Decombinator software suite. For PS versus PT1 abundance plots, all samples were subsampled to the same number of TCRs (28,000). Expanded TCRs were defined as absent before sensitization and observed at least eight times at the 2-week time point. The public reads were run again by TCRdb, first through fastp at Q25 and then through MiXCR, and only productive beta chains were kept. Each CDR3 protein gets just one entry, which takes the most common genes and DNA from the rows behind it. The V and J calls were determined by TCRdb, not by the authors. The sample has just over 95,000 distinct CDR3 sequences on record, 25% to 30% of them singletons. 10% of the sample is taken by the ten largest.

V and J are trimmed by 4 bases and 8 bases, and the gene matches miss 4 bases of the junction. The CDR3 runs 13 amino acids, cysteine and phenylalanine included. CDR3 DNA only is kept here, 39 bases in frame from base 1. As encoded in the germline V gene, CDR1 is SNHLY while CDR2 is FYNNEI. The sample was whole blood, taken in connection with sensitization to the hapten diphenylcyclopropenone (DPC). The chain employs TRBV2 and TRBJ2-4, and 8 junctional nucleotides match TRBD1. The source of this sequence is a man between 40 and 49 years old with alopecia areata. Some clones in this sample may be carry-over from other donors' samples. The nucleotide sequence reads TGTGCCAGCAGTGCAGGGGGCGAAGACATTCAGTACTTC. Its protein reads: CASSAGGEDIQYF.